A few counts support the clone carrying this T cell receptor beta chain. These data originate in a study of blood T cell repertoires in COVID-19. Study context: Collection of acute and convalescent COVID-19 samples took place in the United States, Italy and Spain. From T cells, B-cell-depleted T cells, or PBMCs came the material, which was cDNA or gDNA.

Per the study methods: Estimated nucleated cell counts came from reference gene primer amplification. Clones were read by immunoSEQ multiplex PCR, and TCRdb kept only the in-frame ones, dropping some. V, J and clone size reflect that table, while D and trimming were determined from the DNA. The repertoire holds 250,000 or so clones, with 75% to 85% as singletons. This TCR came from a man aged 35-49 years who had recovered from COVID-19. Material: peripheral blood.

The CDR3 is CASSSSGITYEQYF. CDR3 nucleotides: TGTGCCAGCAGCTCTAGCGGGATTACCTACGAGCAGTACTTC. This sequence joins TRBV7-2 and TRBJ2-7, with 9 bases aligning to TRBD2. Per germline, CDR1 SGHTA and CDR2 FQGNSA. The CDR3 has 14 residues. V dropped 4 bases and J dropped 2; count of bases not matched to a gene: 3. Supplemented by reference TRBV7-2 and TRBJ2-7, the full variable domain reads GAGVSQSPSNKVTEKGKDVELRCDPISGHTALYWYRQSLGQGLEFLIYFQGNSAPDKSGLPSDRFSAERTGGSVSTLTIQRTQQEDSAVYLCASSSSGITYEQYFGPGTRLTVT.